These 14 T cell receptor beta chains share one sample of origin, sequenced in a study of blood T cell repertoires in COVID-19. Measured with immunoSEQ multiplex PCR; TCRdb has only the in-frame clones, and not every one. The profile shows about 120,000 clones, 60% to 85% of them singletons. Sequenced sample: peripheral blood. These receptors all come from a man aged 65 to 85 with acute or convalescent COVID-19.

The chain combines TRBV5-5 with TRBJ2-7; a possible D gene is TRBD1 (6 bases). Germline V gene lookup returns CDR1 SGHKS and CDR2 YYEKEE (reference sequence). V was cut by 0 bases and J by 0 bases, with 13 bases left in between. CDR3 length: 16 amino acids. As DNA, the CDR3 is TGTGCCAGCAGCTTGGAGGGGGTTAATTTCTCCTACGAGCAGTACTTC. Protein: CASSLEGVNFSYEQYF.

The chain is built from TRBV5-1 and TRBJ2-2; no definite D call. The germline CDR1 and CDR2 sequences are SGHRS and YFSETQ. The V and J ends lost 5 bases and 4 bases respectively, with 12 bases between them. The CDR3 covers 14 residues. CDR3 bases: TGCGCCAGCAGTCAGTACAGCCTCACCGGGGAGCTGTTTTTT. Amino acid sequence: CASSQYSLTGELFF. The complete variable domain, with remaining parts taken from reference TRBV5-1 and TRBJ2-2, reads KAGVTQTPRYLIKTRGQQVTLSCSPISGHRSVSWYQQTPGQGLQFLFEYFSETQRNKGNFPGRFSGRQFSNSRSEMNVSTLELGDSALYLCASSQYSLTGELFFGEGSRLTVL.

Here the CDR3 reads CATSDPGGSYNEQFF. The CDR3 bases are TGTGCCACCAGTGATCCAGGGGGCTCGTACAATGAGCAGTTCTTC. J is TRBJ2-1 and V is TRBV24-1; 8 positions agree with TRBD1. Germline V gene lookup returns CDR1 KGHDR and CDR2 SFDVKD. The junction had 4 bases not matched to a gene; V was cut back by 3 bases and J by 4 bases. The CDR3 totals 15 residues.

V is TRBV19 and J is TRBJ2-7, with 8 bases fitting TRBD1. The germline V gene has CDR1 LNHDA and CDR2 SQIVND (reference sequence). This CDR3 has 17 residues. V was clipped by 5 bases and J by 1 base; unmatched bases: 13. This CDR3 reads CASSLTSSGQASYEQYF. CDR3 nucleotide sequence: TGTGCCAGTAGTCTAACATCCTCGGGACAGGCTTCCTACGAGCAGTACTTC.

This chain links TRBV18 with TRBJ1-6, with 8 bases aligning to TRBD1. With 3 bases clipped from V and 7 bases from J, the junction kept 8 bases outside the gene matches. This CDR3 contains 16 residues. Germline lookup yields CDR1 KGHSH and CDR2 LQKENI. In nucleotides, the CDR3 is TGTGCCAGCTCACCGGGCGGACAGGGCACGAATTCACCCCTCCACTTT. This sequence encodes CASSPGGQGTNSPLHF. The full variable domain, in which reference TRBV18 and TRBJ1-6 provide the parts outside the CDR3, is NAGVMQNPRHLVRRRGQEARLRCSPMKGHSHVYWYRQLPEEGLKFMVYLQKENIIDESGMPKERFSAEFPKEGPSILRIQQVVRGDSAAYFCASSPGGQGTNSPLHFGNGTRLTVT.

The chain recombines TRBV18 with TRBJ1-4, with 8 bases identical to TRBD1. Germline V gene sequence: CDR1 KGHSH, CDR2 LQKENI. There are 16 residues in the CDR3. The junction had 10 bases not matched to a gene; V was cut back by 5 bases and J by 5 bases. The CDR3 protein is CASSTNGQGGNEKLFF. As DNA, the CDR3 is TGTGCCAGCTCAACCAACGGACAGGGAGGGAATGAAAAACTGTTTTTT.

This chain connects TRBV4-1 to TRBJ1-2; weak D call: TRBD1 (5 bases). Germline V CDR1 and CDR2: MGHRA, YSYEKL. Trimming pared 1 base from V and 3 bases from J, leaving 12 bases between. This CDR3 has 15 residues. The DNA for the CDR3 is TGCGCCAGCAGCCAAGTGGGGGGTCCTTACTATGGCTACACCTTC. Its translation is CASSQVGGPYYGYTF.

The CDR3 protein is CASSNRGSGYTF. The CDR3 nucleotides read TGTGCCAGTAGTAATAGGGGTAGTGGCTACACCTTC. The V call is TRBV19, the J call TRBJ1-2, with a weak D call TRBD1 (5 bases). Germline-derived CDR1 and CDR2 are LNHDA and SQIVND (reference sequence). The V and J ends lost 4 bases and 7 bases respectively, with 10 bases between them. The CDR3 contains 12 residues.

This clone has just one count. CDR3 DNA sequence: TGTGCCAACAGGAAGGACAGGGGAGATGGCTACACCTTC. This codes for CANRKDRGDGYTF. This chain links TRBV2 with TRBJ1-2; 9 bases map to TRBD1. After removal of 10 bases from V and 6 bases from J, the junction contained 9 bases not matched to a gene. Germline loops: CDR1 SNHLY, CDR2 FYNNEI. The CDR3 is made up of 13 amino acids.

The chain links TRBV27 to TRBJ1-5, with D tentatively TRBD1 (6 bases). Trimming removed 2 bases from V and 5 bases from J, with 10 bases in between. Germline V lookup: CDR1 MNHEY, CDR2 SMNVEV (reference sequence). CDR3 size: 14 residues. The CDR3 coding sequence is TGTGCCAGCAGTTTAAGGGGGAATTATCAGCCCCAGCATTTT. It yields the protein CASSLRGNYQPQHF.

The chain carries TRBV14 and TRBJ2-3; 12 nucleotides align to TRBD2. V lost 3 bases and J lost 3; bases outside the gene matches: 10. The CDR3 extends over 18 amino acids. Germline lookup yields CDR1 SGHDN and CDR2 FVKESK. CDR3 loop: CASSHSLRLAGDTDTQYF. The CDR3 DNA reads TGTGCCAGCAGCCACAGCCTTCGACTAGCGGGGGATACAGATACGCAGTATTTT.

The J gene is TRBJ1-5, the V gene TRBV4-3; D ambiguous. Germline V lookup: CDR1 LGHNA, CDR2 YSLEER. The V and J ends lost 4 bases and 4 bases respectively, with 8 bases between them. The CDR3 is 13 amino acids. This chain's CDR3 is CASSRAHNQPQHF. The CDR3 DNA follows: TGCGCCAGCAGCCGGGCACATAATCAGCCCCAGCATTTT.

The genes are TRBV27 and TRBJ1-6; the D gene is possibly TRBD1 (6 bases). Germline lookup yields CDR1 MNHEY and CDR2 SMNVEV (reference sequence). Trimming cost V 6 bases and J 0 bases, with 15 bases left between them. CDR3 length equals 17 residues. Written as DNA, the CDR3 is TGTGCCAGCAGCCCCCTGGGGGCTAGCTCCTATAATTCACCCCTCCACTTT. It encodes CASSPLGASSYNSPLHF.

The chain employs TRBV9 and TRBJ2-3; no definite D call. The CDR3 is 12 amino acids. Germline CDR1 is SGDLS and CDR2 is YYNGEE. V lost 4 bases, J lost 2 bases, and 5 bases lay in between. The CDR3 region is CASSFNTDTQYF. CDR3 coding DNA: TGTGCCAGCAGCTTCAACACAGATACGCAGTATTTT. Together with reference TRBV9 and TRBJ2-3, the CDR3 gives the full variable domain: DSGVTQTPKHLITATGQRVTLRCSPRSGDLSVYWYQQSLDQGLQFLIQYYNGEERAKGNILERFSAQQFPDLHSELNLSSLELGDSALYFCASSFNTDTQYFGPGTRLTVL.